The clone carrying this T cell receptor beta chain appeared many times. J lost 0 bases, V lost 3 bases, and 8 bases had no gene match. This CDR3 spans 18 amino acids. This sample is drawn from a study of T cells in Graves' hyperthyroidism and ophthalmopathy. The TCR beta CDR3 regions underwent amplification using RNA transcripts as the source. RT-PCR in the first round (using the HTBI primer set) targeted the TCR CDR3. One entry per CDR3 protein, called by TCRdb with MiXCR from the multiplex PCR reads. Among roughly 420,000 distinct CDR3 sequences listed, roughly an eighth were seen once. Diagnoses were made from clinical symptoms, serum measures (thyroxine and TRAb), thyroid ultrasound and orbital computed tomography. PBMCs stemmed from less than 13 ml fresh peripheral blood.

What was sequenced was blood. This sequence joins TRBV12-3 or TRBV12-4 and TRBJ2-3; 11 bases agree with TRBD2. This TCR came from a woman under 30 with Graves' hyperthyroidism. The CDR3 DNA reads TGTGCCAGCAGTTTTGGGGGACGACTAGCGGGAAGCACAGATACGCAGTATTTT. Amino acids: CASSFGGRLAGSTDTQYF.